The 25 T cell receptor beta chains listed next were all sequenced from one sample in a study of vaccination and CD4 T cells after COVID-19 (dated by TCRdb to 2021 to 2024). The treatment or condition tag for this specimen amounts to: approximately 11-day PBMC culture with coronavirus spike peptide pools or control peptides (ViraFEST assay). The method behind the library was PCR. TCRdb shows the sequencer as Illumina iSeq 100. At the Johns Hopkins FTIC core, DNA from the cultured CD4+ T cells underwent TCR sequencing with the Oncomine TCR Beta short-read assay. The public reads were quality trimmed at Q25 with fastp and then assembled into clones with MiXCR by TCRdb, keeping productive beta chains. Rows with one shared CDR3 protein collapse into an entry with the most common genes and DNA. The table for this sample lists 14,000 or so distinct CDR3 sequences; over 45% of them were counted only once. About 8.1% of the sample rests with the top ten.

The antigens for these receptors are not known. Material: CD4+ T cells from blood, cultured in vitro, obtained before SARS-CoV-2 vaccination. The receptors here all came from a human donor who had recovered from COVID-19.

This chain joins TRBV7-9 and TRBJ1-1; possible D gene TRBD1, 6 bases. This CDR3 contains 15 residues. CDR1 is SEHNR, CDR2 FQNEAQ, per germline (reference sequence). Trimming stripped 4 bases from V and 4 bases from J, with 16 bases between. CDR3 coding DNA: TGTGCCAGCAGCTCCCTCACAGGGATCGGCACTGAAGCTTTCTTT. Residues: CASSSLTGIGTEAFF.

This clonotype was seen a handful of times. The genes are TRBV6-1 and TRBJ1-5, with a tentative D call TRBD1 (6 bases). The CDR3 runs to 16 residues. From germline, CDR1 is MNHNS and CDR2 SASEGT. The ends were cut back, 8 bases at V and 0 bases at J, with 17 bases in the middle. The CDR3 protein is CASYRGGGISNQPQHF. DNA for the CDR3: TGTGCCAGCTACCGAGGGGGGGGGATTAGCAATCAGCCCCAGCATTTT.

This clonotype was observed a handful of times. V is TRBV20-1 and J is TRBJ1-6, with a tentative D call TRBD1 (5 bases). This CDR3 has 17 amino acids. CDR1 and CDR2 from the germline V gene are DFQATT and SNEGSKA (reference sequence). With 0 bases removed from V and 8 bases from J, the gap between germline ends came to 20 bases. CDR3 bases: TGCAGTGCTAGAGATCCCCGGGGAAGGGGCAATGATTCACCCCTCCACTTT. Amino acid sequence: CSARDPRGRGNDSPLHF.

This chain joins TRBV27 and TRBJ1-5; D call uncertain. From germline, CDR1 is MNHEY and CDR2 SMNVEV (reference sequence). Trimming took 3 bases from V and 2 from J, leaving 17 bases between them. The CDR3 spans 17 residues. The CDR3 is CASSFLVFRPGNQPQHF. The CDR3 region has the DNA TGTGCCAGCAGTTTCCTGGTGTTTCGGCCGGGCAATCAGCCCCAGCATTTT.

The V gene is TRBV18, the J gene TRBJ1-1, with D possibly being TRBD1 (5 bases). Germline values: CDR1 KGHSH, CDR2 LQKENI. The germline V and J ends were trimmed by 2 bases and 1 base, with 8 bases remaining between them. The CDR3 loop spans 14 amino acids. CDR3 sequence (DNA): TGTGCCAGCTCACCAGGGGCAGAGAACACTGAAGCTTTCTTT. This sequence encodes CASSPGAENTEAFF.

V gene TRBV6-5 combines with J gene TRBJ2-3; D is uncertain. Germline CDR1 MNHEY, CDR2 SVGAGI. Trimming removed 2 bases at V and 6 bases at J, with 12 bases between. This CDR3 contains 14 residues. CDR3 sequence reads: CASSYGPTSDTQYF. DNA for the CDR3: TGTGCCAGCAGTTACGGGCCCACCTCCGATACGCAGTATTTT.

The CDR3 nucleotides read TGCAGTGCTGACCCCGCCGGGCCTCGGACTGAAGCTTTCTTT. This codes for CSADPAGPRTEAFF. This chain connects TRBV20-1 to TRBJ1-1; D remains unclear. Germline assignment: CDR1 DFQATT and CDR2 SNEGSKA (reference sequence). The CDR3 has 14 amino acids. V was trimmed by 5 bases and J by 5 bases, leaving 18 bases between them.

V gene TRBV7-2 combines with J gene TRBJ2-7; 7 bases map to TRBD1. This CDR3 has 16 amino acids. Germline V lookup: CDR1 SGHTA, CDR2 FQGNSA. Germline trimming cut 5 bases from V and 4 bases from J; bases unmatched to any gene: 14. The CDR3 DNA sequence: TGTGCCAGCAGCCCGGATGGGAACAGGGGCGGGTACGAGCAGTACTTC. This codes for CASSPDGNRGGYEQYF. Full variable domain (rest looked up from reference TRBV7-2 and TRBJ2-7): GAGVSQSPSNKVTEKGKDVELRCDPISGHTALYWYRQSLGQGLEFLIYFQGNSAPDKSGLPSDRFSAERTGGSVSTLTIQRTQQEDSAVYLCASSPDGNRGGYEQYFGPGTRLTVT.

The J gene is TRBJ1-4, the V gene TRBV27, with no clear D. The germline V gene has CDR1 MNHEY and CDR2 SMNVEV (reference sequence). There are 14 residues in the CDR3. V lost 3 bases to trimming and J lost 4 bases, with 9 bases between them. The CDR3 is CASSLRLGNEKLFF. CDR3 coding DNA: TGTGCCAGCAGTTTGAGGCTTGGTAATGAAAAACTGTTTTTT.

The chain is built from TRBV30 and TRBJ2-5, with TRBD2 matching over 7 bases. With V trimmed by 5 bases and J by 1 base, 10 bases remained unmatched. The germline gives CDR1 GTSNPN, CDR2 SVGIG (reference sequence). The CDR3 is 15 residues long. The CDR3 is CAWDANGGFQETQYF. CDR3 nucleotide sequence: TGTGCCTGGGACGCCAACGGGGGGTTCCAAGAGACCCAGTACTTC.

CDR3 residues: CASSSRLTGALQETQYF. In nucleotides, the CDR3 is TGTGCCAGCAGCTCTCGGCTGACAGGGGCCCTACAAGAGACCCAGTACTTC. The chain employs TRBV7-2 and TRBJ2-5; 8 nucleotides match TRBD1. The CDR3 spans 17 residues. V lost 4 bases and J lost 2; bases outside the gene matches: 12. Germline V gene sequence: CDR1 SGHTA, CDR2 FQGNSA.

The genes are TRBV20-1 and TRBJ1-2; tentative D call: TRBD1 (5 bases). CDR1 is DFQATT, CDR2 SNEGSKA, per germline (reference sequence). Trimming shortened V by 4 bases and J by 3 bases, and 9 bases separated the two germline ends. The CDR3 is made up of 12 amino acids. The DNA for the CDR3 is TGCAGTGCTACTGGGACGGACTATGGCTACACCTTC. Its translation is CSATGTDYGYTF.

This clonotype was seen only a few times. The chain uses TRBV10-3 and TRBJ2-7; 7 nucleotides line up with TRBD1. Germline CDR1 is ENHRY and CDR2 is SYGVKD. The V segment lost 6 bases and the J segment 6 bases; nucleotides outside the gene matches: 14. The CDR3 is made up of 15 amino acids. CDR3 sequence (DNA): TGTGCCATCAGAGGATGGGACAGTTCCTCTGGCGAGCAGTACTTC. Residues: CAIRGWDSSSGEQYF.

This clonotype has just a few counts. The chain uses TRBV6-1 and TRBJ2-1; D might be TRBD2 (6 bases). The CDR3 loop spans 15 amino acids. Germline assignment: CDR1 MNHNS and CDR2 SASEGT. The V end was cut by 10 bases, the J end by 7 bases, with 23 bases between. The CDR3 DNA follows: TGTGCCACCAAAGGGTTAGCGGCCTTTGGAAATGAGCAGTTCTTC. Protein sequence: CATKGLAAFGNEQFF.

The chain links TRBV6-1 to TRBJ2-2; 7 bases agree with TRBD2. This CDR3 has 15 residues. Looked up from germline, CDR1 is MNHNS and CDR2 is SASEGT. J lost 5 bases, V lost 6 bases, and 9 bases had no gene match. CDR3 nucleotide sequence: TGTGCCAGCAGCTCAAGCGGGGTTGGGACCGGGGAGCTGTTTTTT. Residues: CASSSSGVGTGELFF.

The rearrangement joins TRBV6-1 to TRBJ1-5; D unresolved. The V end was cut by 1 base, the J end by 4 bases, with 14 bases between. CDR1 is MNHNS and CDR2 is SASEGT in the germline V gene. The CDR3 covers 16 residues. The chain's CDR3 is CASSEDRGPLNQPQHF. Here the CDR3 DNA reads TGTGCCAGCAGTGAAGATAGAGGTCCCTTGAATCAGCCCCAGCATTTT.

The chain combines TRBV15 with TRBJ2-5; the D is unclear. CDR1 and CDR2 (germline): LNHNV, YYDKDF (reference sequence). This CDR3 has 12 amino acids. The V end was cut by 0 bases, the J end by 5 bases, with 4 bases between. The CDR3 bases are TGTGCCACCAGCAGAGATATGGAGACCCAGTACTTC. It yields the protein CATSRDMETQYF. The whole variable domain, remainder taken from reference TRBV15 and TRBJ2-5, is DAMVIQNPRYQVTQFGKPVTLSCSQTLNHNVMYWYQQKSSQAPKLLFHYYDKDFNNEADTPDNFQSRRPNTSFCFLDIRSPGLGDTAMYLCATSRDMETQYFGPGTRLLVL.

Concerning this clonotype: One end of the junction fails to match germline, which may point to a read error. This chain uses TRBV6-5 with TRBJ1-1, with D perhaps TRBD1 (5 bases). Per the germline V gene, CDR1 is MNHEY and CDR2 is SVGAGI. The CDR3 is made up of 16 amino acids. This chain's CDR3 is CASGYSTGGSTTEAFF. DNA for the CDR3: TGTGCCAGCGGTTACTCGACGGGGGGTTCGACCACTGAAGCTTTCTTT.

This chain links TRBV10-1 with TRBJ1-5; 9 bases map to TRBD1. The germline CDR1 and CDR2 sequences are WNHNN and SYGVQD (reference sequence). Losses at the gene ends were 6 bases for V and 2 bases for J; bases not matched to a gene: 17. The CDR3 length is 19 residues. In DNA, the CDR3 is TGCGCCAGCAGGTCTCCCACAGGGGGCGCGGATTCGTGCAATCAGCCCCAGCATTTT. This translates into CASRSPTGGADSCNQPQHF.

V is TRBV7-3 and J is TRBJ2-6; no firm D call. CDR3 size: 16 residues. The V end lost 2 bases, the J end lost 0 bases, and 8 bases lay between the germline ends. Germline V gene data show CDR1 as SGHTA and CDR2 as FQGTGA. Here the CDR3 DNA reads TGTGCCAGCAGCTTACGACGGGTCTCTGGGGCCAACGTCCTGACTTTC. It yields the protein CASSLRRVSGANVLTF. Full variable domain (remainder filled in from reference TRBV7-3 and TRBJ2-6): GAGVSQTPSNKVTEKGKYVELRCDPISGHTALYWYRQSLGQGPEFLIYFQGTGAADDSGLPNDRFFAVRPEGSVSTLKIQRTERGDSAVYLCASSLRRVSGANVLTFGAGSRLTVL.

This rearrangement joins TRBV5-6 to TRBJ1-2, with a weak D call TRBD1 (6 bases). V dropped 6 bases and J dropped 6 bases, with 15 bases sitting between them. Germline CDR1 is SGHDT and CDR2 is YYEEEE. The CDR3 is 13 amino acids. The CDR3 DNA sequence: TGTGCCAGCACCACTACAGGGTGGGATGGCTACACCTTC. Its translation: CASTTTGWDGYTF.

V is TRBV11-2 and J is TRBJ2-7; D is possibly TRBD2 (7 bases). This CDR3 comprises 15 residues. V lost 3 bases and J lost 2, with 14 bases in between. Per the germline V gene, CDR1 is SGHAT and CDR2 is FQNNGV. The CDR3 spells CASSFNGGAAYEQYF. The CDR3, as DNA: TGTGCCAGCAGCTTTAATGGGGGGGCTGCCTACGAGCAGTACTTC.

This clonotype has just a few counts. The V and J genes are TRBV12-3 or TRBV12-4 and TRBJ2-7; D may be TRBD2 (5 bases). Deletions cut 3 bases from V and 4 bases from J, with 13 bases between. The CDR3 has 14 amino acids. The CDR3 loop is CASSLGSSGYEQYF. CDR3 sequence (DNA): TGTGCCAGCAGTTTGGGGAGTAGTGGGTACGAGCAGTACTTC.

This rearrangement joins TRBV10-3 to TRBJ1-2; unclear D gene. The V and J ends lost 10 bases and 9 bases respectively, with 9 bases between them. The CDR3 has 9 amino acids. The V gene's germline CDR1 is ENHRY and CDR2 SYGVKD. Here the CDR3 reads CATRRSYTF. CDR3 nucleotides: TGTGCCACGCGGAGGAGCTACACCTTC.

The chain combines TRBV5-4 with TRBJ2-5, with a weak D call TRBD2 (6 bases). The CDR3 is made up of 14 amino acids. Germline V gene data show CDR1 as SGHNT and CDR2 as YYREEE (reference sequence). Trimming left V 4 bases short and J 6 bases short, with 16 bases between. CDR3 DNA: TGTGCCAGCAGCCAAGAGAGGACTATGCAGACCCAGTACTTC. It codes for CASSQERTMQTQYF.